The entry below gives a single T cell receptor (beta chain) sequence along with its context. What it recognizes is unknown. This entry belongs to a study of cytomegalovirus exposure and HLA in healthy donors. Background on the study: Approximately 80 million unique TCRs from HLA-typed donors were held in an early data release. Study-level results: Exclusion as indistinguishable affected some V segments, including TRBV6-2 and TRBV6-3. Highest at DRB1 and lowest at HLA-C, TCR association rates differed among HLA loci in a later analysis. Another analysis was done later, and it associated 15,000 to 20,000 TCR beta sequences with HLA alleles at 0.05 false discovery rate.

The PCR employed 60 Vbeta primers together with 13 Jbeta primers. The data were produced by immunoSEQ multiplex PCR, yet TCRdb's version contains in-frame clones alone and is incomplete. The sample records about 200,000 clones, 82% being singletons. There are 14 residues in the CDR3. Trimming took 2 bases from V and 4 from J; bases not matched to a gene: 3. Germline CDR1 WNHNN, CDR2 SYGVQD (reference sequence). The J gene is TRBJ2-5, the V gene TRBV10-1, with 8 bases matching TRBD1. The sequenced sample consisted of PBMCs. The source is a woman aged 40 to 50 in good health and CMV-seronegative. This CDR3 reads CASSEGQGVETQYF. CDR3 coding DNA: TGCGCCAGCAGTGAGGGACAGGGCGTAGAGACCCAGTACTTC.